This T cell receptor beta chain came from a study of CD8+CD57+ T cells in acquired aplastic anemia. Study in general: Sorted CD4+ and CD8+ cells yielded roughly 3.5 ug of DNA on average. Healthy-donor CD4+ cells averaged roughly 9.8 million reads.

Investigators profiled TCR beta VDJ and CDR3 from genomic DNA template. MiXCR was run by TCRdb on the reads, yielding one entry per CDR3 protein. The sample has about 400,000 distinct CDR3 sequences, about two thirds seen once. This clonotype was observed at least ten times. This CDR3 comprises 15 residues. V was shortened by 2 bases and J by 2 bases, with 12 bases between the two germline ends. Per germline, CDR1 KGHSH and CDR2 LQKENI. The sequencing sample was made of sorted CD4+, CD8+, or CD8+CD57+ T cells (not recorded which) from PBMCs. The receptor comes from a human donor in good health, serving as a control. The rearrangement uses TRBV18 and TRBJ1-2; D unresolved. The CDR3, as DNA: TGTGCCAGCTCACCATCCAGAGAATCGAACTATGGCTACACCTTC. Translation: CASSPSRESNYGYTF.